This T cell receptor (beta chain) appears in the sequencing data of a study of blood T cell repertoires in COVID-19 (dated by TCRdb to the early 2020s). Regarding the research as a whole: Collaborator samples came from the United States, Italy and Spain and covered acute and convalescent phases of COVID-19. Where available, HLA class I and class II types were obtained from metadata supplied by the sample provider rather than from assay-based typing. Samples were obtained from the ongoing ImmuneRACE study (first 160 participants) and from over 1,000 subjects provided by 6 global collaborators. The prospective study material was composed of cDNA or gDNA derived from T cells, B-cell-depleted T cells, or PBMCs. Subjects who had been exposed to COVID-19, were actively infected with it, or had recovered from it provided the deeply sampled blood TCRbeta repertoires that made up the dataset. Sample metadata almost always included a de-identified subject ID, COVID-19 status, age in years and sex. The repertoires were released in a freely available public database intended as a resource for research on the immune response to SARS-CoV-2.

TCRbeta CDR3 regions were amplified from genomic DNA using the immunoSEQ Assay, a bias-controlled multiplex PCR. As for the original processing: The number of nucleated cells in each sample was estimated from the amplification of reference gene primers within the assay. To quantify the absolute abundance of each unique TCRbeta CDR3 rearrangement, sequence reads were collapsed and filtered. Productive Simpson clonality was computed per sample as the square root of Simpson's diversity index over productive rearrangements. TCRdb limited this immuneACCESS table to in-frame rearrangements with V and J called. A share of clones is missing; checked studies link under half to unresolved V genes, and the rest is unexplained. That table is the source of V, J and clone size, and D and trimming were worked out from the DNA. This sample holds approximately 150,000 clones; 70% to 90% were observed only once. The ten top clones hold more than 2% of the sample.

A second Seattle source provided samples from volunteer blood donors who had recovered from COVID-19. The collaborating institutions used their own protocols to collect whole blood in K2EDTA tubes. For TCRbeta analysis, collaborators shipped samples as frozen whole blood, isolated PBMCs, or DNA extracted from either of those sample types. Findings and caveats that apply to the study as a whole: How much clinical and demographic metadata was included differed by source and by participant, and the metadata was provided uncurated.

Comments on this clone: No cognate antigen has been identified for it. The record has no base qualities; no much larger clone is one base away.

This clonotype was sampled from a man in his forties or fifties who had recovered from COVID-19. Sequenced: peripheral blood.

The nucleotide sequence is TGTGCCAGCAGACCCGAGGCCCAGAACACTGAAGCTTTCTTT. The resulting protein is CASRPEAQNTEAFF. The rearranged segments are TRBV6-6 and TRBJ1-1, with no reliable assignment of the D segment. V is cut by 6 bases and J by 1 base, and the space between the germline ends is 12 bases. Looking up the germline V gene (reference sequence) yields CDR1 MNHNY and CDR2 SVGAGI. Inclusive of the bounding cysteine and phenylalanine, the CDR3 is 14 residues long. Only the CDR3 region is kept as DNA, spanning 42 bases read in frame from base 1.